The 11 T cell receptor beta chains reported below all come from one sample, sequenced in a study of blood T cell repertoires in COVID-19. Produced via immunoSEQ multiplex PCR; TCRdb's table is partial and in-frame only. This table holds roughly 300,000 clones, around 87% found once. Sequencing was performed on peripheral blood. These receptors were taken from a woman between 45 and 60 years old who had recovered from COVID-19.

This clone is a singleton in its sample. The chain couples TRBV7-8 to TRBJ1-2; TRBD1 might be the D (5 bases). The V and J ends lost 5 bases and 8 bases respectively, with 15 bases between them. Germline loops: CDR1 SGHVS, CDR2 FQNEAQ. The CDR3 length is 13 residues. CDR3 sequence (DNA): TGTGCCAGCAGCCCCCGGGCAGGGTGGGGCTACACCTTC. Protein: CASSPRAGWGYTF.

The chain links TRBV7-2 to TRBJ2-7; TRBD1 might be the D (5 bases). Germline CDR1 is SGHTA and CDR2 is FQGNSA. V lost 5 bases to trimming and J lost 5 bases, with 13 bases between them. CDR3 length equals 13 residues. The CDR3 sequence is CASSTNRPHEQYF. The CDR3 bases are TGTGCCAGCAGCACAAACAGGCCCCACGAGCAGTACTTC. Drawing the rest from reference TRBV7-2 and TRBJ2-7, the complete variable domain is GAGVSQSPSNKVTEKGKDVELRCDPISGHTALYWYRQSLGQGLEFLIYFQGNSAPDKSGLPSDRFSAERTGGSVSTLTIQRTQQEDSAVYLCASSTNRPHEQYFGPGTRLTVT.

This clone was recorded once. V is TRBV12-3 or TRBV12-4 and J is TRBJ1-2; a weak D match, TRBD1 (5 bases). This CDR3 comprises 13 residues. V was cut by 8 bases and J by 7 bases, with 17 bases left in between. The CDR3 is CASAPGGASGYTF. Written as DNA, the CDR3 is TGTGCCAGCGCCCCGGGAGGGGCCAGTGGCTACACCTTC.

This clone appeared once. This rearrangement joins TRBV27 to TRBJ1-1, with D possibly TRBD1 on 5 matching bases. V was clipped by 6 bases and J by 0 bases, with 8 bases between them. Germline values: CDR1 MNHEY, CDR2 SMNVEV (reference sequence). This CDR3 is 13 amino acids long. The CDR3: CASRATVNTEAFF. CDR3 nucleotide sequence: TGTGCCAGCAGGGCGACAGTGAACACTGAAGCTTTCTTT.

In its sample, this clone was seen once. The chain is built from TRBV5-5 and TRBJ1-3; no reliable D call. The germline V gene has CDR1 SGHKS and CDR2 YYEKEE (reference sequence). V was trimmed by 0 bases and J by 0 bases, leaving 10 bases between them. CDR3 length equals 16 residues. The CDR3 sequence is CASSLGGGSSGNTIYF. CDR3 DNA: TGTGCCAGCAGCTTGGGTGGAGGCAGCTCTGGAAACACCATATATTTT.

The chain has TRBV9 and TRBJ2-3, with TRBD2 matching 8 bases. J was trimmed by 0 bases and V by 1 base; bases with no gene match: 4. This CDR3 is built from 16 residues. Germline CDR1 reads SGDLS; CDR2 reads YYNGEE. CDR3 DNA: TGTGCCAGCAGCGTAAGCGGGGGCGGGAGCACAGATACGCAGTATTTT. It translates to CASSVSGGGSTDTQYF.

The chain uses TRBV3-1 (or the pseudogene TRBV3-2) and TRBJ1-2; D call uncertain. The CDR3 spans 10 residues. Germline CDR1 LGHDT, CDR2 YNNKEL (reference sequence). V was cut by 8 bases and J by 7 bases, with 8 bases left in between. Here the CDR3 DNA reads TGTGCCAGCGGAGTAGGTGGCTACACCTTC. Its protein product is CASGVGGYTF.

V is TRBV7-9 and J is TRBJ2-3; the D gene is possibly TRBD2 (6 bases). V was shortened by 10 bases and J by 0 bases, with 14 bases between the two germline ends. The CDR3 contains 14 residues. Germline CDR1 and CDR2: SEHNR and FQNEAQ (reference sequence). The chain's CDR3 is CATRREISTDTQYF. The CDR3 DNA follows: TGTGCCACCCGACGGGAGATTAGCACAGATACGCAGTATTTT.

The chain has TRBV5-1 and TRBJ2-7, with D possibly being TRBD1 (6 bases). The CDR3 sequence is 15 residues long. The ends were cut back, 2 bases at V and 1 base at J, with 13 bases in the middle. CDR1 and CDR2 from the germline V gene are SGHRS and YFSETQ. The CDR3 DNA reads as TGCGCCAGCAGCTTCACTGGGGGCAGATCCTACGAGCAGTACTTC. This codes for CASSFTGGRSYEQYF.

The chain's CDR3 is CASSPSDRVGYEQYF. In nucleotides, the CDR3 is TGTGCCAGCAGCCCATCCGACAGGGTAGGCTACGAGCAGTACTTC. The V call is TRBV7-2, the J call TRBJ2-7, with TRBD1 matching over 7 bases. Germline CDR1 and CDR2: SGHTA and FQGNSA. This CDR3 comprises 15 residues. With V trimmed by 5 bases and J by 3 bases, 10 bases remained unmatched.

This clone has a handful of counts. The CDR3 DNA follows: TGTGCCTGGAGGAGCGGTGGGAGCAATCAGCCCCAGCATTTT. Translated: CAWRSGGSNQPQHF. This chain connects TRBV30 to TRBJ1-5; D is uncertain. This CDR3 is 14 amino acids long. The V and J ends lost 3 bases and 1 base respectively, with 10 bases between them. Germline V gene sequence: CDR1 GTSNPN, CDR2 SVGIG (reference sequence).